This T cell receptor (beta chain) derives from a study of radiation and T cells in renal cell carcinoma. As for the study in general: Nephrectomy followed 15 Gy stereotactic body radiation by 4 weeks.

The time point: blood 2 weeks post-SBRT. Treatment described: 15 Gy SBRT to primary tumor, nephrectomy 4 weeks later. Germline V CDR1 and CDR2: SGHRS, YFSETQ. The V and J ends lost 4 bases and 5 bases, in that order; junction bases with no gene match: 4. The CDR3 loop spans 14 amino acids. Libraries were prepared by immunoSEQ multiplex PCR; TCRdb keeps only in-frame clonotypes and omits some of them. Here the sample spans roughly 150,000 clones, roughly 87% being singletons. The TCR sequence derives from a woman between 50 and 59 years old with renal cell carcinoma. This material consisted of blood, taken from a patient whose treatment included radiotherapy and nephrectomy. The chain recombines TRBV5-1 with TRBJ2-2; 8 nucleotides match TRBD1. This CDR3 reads CASSPDRVTGELFF. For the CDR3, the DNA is TGCGCCAGCAGCCCGGACAGGGTAACCGGGGAGCTGTTTTTT.